This TCR beta chain is drawn from a study of blood T cell repertoires in COVID-19. The wider study: Sites across the United States, Italy and Spain contributed samples from acute and convalescent COVID-19. PBMCs, B-cell-depleted T cells, or T cells provided the cDNA or gDNA that made up the material.

This clone was counted once. In the study's own analysis: Reference gene primers were amplified, and this amplification served to estimate nucleated cell counts. This table comes from immunoSEQ multiplex PCR, and its TCRdb copy is limited to in-frame clones, with some not included. That table supplies the V and J calls and clone size; D and trimming were determined from the DNA. The table lists 50,000 or so clones, approximately 90% of them singletons, with 10% to 15% in the top ten. Germline V gene lookup returns CDR1 SGHNT and CDR2 YYREEE (reference sequence). V dropped 4 bases and J dropped 6; count of bases not matched to a gene: 7. This CDR3 has 15 amino acids.

The chain links TRBV5-4 to TRBJ1-6, with 7 nucleotides matching TRBD1. Sequenced sample: peripheral blood. This receptor was identified in a man older than 75 with acute or convalescent COVID-19. The CDR3 sequence is CASSPRQGSNSPLHF. CDR3 nucleotide sequence: TGTGCCAGCAGCCCAAGACAGGGTTCTAATTCACCCCTCCACTTT.